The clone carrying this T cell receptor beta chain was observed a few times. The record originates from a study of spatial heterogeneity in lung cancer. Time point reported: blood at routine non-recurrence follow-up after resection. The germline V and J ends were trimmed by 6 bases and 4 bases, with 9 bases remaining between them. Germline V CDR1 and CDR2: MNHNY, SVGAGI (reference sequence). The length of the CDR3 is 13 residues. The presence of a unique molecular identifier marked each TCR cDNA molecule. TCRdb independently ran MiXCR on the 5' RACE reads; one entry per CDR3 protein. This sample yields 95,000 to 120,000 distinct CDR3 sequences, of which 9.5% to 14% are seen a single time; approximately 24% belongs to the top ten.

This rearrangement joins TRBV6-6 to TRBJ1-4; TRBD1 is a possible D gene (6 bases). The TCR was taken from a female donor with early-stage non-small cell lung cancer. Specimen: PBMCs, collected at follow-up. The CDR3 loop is CASRSQGNEKLFF. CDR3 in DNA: TGTGCCAGCAGATCACAGGGTAATGAAAAACTGTTTTTT.